Listed below are T cell receptor beta chains from one sample, sequenced in a study of shared clonotypes between healthy human individuals. Assay used: immunoSEQ multiplex PCR; TCRdb lists only in-frame clones, some missing. The sample holds approximately 350,000 clones, about 96% seen once. Sequencing was done on a sample of memory CD8+ T cells sorted from blood. These receptors were taken from a man aged 25 to 40 in good health. The CDR3 runs from the conserved cysteine through the conserved F or W. The order of the fields is V gene, clone size, J gene, D gene, CDR3 DNA, CDR3 protein. A D gene is named only where the DNA matches it firmly. Only some rows state a clone size, as once, few, many or a class for expanded clones.

V gene: TRBV28
clone size: NA
J gene: TRBJ1-3
D gene: NA
CDR3 DNA: TGTGCCAGCATTCACGGAACCTCTGGAAACACCATATATTTT
CDR3 protein: CASIHGTSGNTIYF

V gene: TRBV27
clone size: NA
J gene: TRBJ1-4
D gene: NA
CDR3 DNA: TGTGCCAGCAGCTTAAAGGCGTGGGGTAATGAAAAACTGTTTTTT
CDR3 protein: CASSLKAWGNEKLFF

V gene: TRBV29-1
clone size: NA
J gene: TRBJ1-4
D gene: TRBD1
CDR3 DNA: TGCAGCGTTTCCGGGGGGAGAGGGGGCCCAACTAATGAAAAACTGTTTTTT
CDR3 protein: CSVSGGRGGPTNEKLFF

V gene: TRBV5-1
clone size: NA
J gene: TRBJ2-2
D gene: NA
CDR3 DNA: TGCGCCAGCAGCCCGACAGGTTTTGCACGGTCCGGGGAGCTGTTTTTT
CDR3 protein: CASSPTGFARSGELFF

V gene: TRBV30
clone size: NA
J gene: TRBJ1-1
D gene: NA
CDR3 DNA: TGTGCCTGGAGAAGGAACACTGAAGCTTTCTTT
CDR3 protein: CAWRRNTEAFF

V gene: TRBV13
clone size: once
J gene: TRBJ1-1
D gene: NA
CDR3 DNA: TGTGCCAGCAGCCCCCGGAACACTGAAGCTTTCTTT
CDR3 protein: CASSPRNTEAFF

V gene: TRBV7-9
clone size: NA
J gene: TRBJ2-7
D gene: TRBD2
CDR3 DNA: TGTGCCAGCAGCTTGGGGGGCGGGAGGACCGAGCAGTACTTC
CDR3 protein: CASSLGGGRTEQYF

V gene: TRBV6-6
clone size: NA
J gene: TRBJ2-1
D gene: NA
CDR3 DNA: TGTGCCAGCAGTCACCCCCCGCTTAAGTTTGAAGAGTTCTTC
CDR3 protein: CASSHPPLKFEEFF

V gene: TRBV7-6
clone size: NA
J gene: TRBJ1-1
D gene: NA
CDR3 DNA: TGTGCCAGCAGCTTGGCGGACGGCACTGAAGCTTTCTTT
CDR3 protein: CASSLADGTEAFF

V gene: TRBV28
clone size: NA
J gene: TRBJ2-5
D gene: TRBD1
CDR3 DNA: TGTGCCAGCAGTCAGTTCCGGGACAGTGACTTC
CDR3 protein: CASSQFRDSDF

V gene: TRBV7-3
clone size: NA
J gene: TRBJ2-3
D gene: TRBD2
CDR3 DNA: TGTGCCAGCAGCATAGCGGGAGGGCAGGGAGATACGCAGTATTTT
CDR3 protein: CASSIAGGQGDTQYF

V gene: TRBV10-1
clone size: NA
J gene: TRBJ1-6
D gene: NA
CDR3 DNA: TGCGCCAGCAGGGCGGTGAGTCCTAAACCAGGGTTTGGATCACCCCTCCACTTT
CDR3 protein: CASRAVSPKPGFGSPLHF

V gene: TRBV2
clone size: NA
J gene: TRBJ1-1
D gene: TRBD1
CDR3 DNA: TGTGCCACCCTAAGGGCAGGGGGCACTGAAGCTTTCTTT
CDR3 protein: CATLRAGGTEAFF

V gene: TRBV2
clone size: NA
J gene: TRBJ1-1
D gene: NA
CDR3 DNA: TGTGCCAGCAGGCAAGAGTTGAACACTGAAGCTTTCTTT
CDR3 protein: CASRQELNTEAFF

V gene: TRBV2
clone size: NA
J gene: TRBJ1-2
D gene: TRBD1
CDR3 DNA: TGTGCCAGCAGTGGGGGGACAGGGAATGGCTACACCTTC
CDR3 protein: CASSGGTGNGYTF

V gene: TRBV7-3
clone size: NA
J gene: TRBJ2-5
D gene: TRBD2
CDR3 DNA: TGTGCCAGCAGCCCGGGCGGCGCGGGAGGCGAGACCCAGTACTTC
CDR3 protein: CASSPGGAGGETQYF

V gene: TRBV27
clone size: NA
J gene: TRBJ2-5
D gene: NA
CDR3 DNA: TGTGCCAGCGGACTCGAAGAGACCCAGTACTTC
CDR3 protein: CASGLEETQYF

V gene: TRBV27
clone size: NA
J gene: TRBJ1-4
D gene: NA
CDR3 DNA: TGTGCCAGCAGTACATTACAGGAGAATAGTGAAAAACTGTTTTTT
CDR3 protein: CASSTLQENSEKLFF

V gene: TRBV5-4
clone size: NA
J gene: TRBJ2-3
D gene: TRBD1
CDR3 DNA: TGTGCCAGCAGCTTCCGGGACAGCCTCACAGATACGCAGTATTTT
CDR3 protein: CASSFRDSLTDTQYF

V gene: TRBV27
clone size: NA
J gene: TRBJ2-1
D gene: NA
CDR3 DNA: TGTGCCAGCAGTCCACGTGTCGGTGAGCAGTTCTTC
CDR3 protein: CASSPRVGEQFF

V gene: TRBV19
clone size: NA
J gene: TRBJ2-2
D gene: NA
CDR3 DNA: TGTGCCAGTAGTATTTGGGGGGTAGACGCCGGGGAGCTGTTTTTT
CDR3 protein: CASSIWGVDAGELFF

V gene: TRBV5-1
clone size: NA
J gene: TRBJ2-2
D gene: NA
CDR3 DNA: TGCGCCAGCAGCTTGTTGGGGTCCGGGGAGCTGTTTTTT
CDR3 protein: CASSLLGSGELFF

V gene: TRBV9
clone size: NA
J gene: TRBJ2-7
D gene: TRBD2
CDR3 DNA: TGTGCCAGCAGCCGTAGCGGGAGGGCCTACGAGCAGTACTTC
CDR3 protein: CASSRSGRAYEQYF

V gene: TRBV5-1
clone size: NA
J gene: TRBJ2-7
D gene: NA
CDR3 DNA: TGCGCCAGCAGCTTGGTCGGGAGCTACGAGCAGTACTTC
CDR3 protein: CASSLVGSYEQYF

V gene: TRBV13
clone size: NA
J gene: TRBJ2-7
D gene: NA
CDR3 DNA: TGTGCCAGCAGCCGCCGAGGGGAAGGTAACGAGCAGTACTTC
CDR3 protein: CASSRRGEGNEQYF

V gene: TRBV13
clone size: NA
J gene: TRBJ2-7
D gene: TRBD1
CDR3 DNA: TGTGCCAGCAGCCTAGGACAGGCCCCGACGAAGTACTTC
CDR3 protein: CASSLGQAPTKYF

V gene: TRBV15
clone size: NA
J gene: TRBJ2-3
D gene: TRBD2
CDR3 DNA: TGTGCCACCAGCCGCTCGATAGCGGGAGGACGCACAGATACGCAGTATTTT
CDR3 protein: CATSRSIAGGRTDTQYF

V gene: TRBV6-1
clone size: NA
J gene: TRBJ2-5
D gene: TRBD2
CDR3 DNA: TGTGCCAGCGCCTCACGGACTAGCGGTCAAGAGACCCAGTACTTC
CDR3 protein: CASASRTSGQETQYF

V gene: TRBV25-1
clone size: once
J gene: TRBJ2-3
D gene: NA
CDR3 DNA: TGTGCCAGCAGTGAACGGACTTTCCGAAGCACAGATACGCAGTATTTT
CDR3 protein: CASSERTFRSTDTQYF

V gene: TRBV5-1
clone size: NA
J gene: TRBJ2-3
D gene: TRBD2
CDR3 DNA: TGCGCCAGCAGCTTGGGTAGCGGGGCTGATACGCAGTATTTT
CDR3 protein: CASSLGSGADTQYF

V gene: TRBV28
clone size: NA
J gene: TRBJ1-3
D gene: NA
CDR3 DNA: TGTGCCAGCCTTCTGGGACGAGGAAACACCATATATTTT
CDR3 protein: CASLLGRGNTIYF

V gene: TRBV7-1
clone size: NA
J gene: TRBJ2-7
D gene: TRBD2
CDR3 DNA: TGTGCCAGCAGCTTGCGGGACTATAAGGGCTACGAGCAGTACTTC
CDR3 protein: CASSLRDYKGYEQYF

V gene: TRBV4-2
clone size: once
J gene: TRBJ2-7
D gene: TRBD1
CDR3 DNA: TGTGCCAGCAGCCGGGGGACAGCCGAGCAGTACTTC
CDR3 protein: CASSRGTAEQYF

V gene: TRBV6-5
clone size: NA
J gene: TRBJ1-2
D gene: NA
CDR3 DNA: TGTGCCAGCAGCCTCGGGGGGGGCATAGACTATGGCTACACCTTC
CDR3 protein: CASSLGGGIDYGYTF

V gene: TRBV10-3
clone size: NA
J gene: TRBJ2-5
D gene: NA
CDR3 DNA: TGTGCCATCAGTGACCAAGAGACCCAGTACTTC
CDR3 protein: CAISDQETQYF

V gene: TRBV9
clone size: NA
J gene: TRBJ2-3
D gene: NA
CDR3 DNA: TGTGCCAGCAGCGTAGTCAGCAGCACAGATACGCAGTATTTT
CDR3 protein: CASSVVSSTDTQYF

V gene: TRBV28
clone size: NA
J gene: TRBJ2-1
D gene: TRBD1
CDR3 DNA: TGTGCCAGTATCCGGGACAGCTCCTACAATGAGCAGTTCTTC
CDR3 protein: CASIRDSSYNEQFF

V gene: TRBV29-1
clone size: NA
J gene: TRBJ2-3
D gene: TRBD2
CDR3 DNA: TGCAGCGTTGCGACAGGGCTAGCGGGACTTAGTCCCACAGATACGCAGTATTTT
CDR3 protein: CSVATGLAGLSPTDTQYF

V gene: TRBV18
clone size: NA
J gene: TRBJ2-1
D gene: TRBD1
CDR3 DNA: TGTGCCACCCGGACAGGGCTAGGGAATGAGCAGTTCTTC
CDR3 protein: CATRTGLGNEQFF

V gene: TRBV30
clone size: NA
J gene: TRBJ2-2
D gene: TRBD1
CDR3 DNA: TGTGCCTGGAGTGTAAGGTACTCATCGTACAGGGGGCGATGGACCGGGGAGCTGTTTTTT
CDR3 protein: CAWSVRYSSYRGRWTGELFF

V gene: TRBV7-9
clone size: once
J gene: TRBJ2-1
D gene: TRBD2
CDR3 DNA: TGTGCCAGCAGCTCCCATATCTTGCGGGAGGGCCCGGGAAATGAGCAGTTCTTC
CDR3 protein: CASSSHILREGPGNEQFF

V gene: TRBV18
clone size: NA
J gene: TRBJ2-1
D gene: NA
CDR3 DNA: TGTGCCAGCTCTCCGCCAGCGGGTGCCAGCTCCTACAATGAGCAGTTCTTC
CDR3 protein: CASSPPAGASSYNEQFF

V gene: TRBV5-4
clone size: NA
J gene: TRBJ1-4
D gene: NA
CDR3 DNA: TGTGCCAGCAGCTTGGAGCCAGGGGTTAATGAAAAACTGTTTTTT
CDR3 protein: CASSLEPGVNEKLFF

V gene: TRBV6-5
clone size: NA
J gene: TRBJ2-7
D gene: TRBD1
CDR3 DNA: TGTGCCAGCAGAGTTAGCCGGGACAGGCTCTACGAGCAGTACTTC
CDR3 protein: CASRVSRDRLYEQYF

V gene: TRBV6-5
clone size: NA
J gene: TRBJ1-1
D gene: NA
CDR3 DNA: TGTGCCAGCAGTTACGAAAAAGGGGCTGAAGCTTTCTTT
CDR3 protein: CASSYEKGAEAFF

V gene: TRBV20-1
clone size: NA
J gene: TRBJ2-1
D gene: NA
CDR3 DNA: TGCAGTGCGCAGAACGAGATTCGGAAGTTCTTC
CDR3 protein: CSAQNEIRKFF

V gene: TRBV19
clone size: NA
J gene: TRBJ1-3
D gene: NA
CDR3 DNA: TGTGCCAGTAGTATTTCAAGGACCGCATTCTCTGGAAACACCATATATTTT
CDR3 protein: CASSISRTAFSGNTIYF

V gene: TRBV5-6
clone size: NA
J gene: TRBJ1-4
D gene: TRBD1
CDR3 DNA: TGTGCCAGCAGCTTGCGGGACAGGGGGTGGACTAATGAAAAACTGTTTTTT
CDR3 protein: CASSLRDRGWTNEKLFF

V gene: TRBV6-1
clone size: NA
J gene: TRBJ2-7
D gene: NA
CDR3 DNA: TGTGCCAGCAGTGCGGGGATAACCGGCGAGCAGTACTTC
CDR3 protein: CASSAGITGEQYF

V gene: TRBV28
clone size: NA
J gene: TRBJ2-6
D gene: NA
CDR3 DNA: TGTGCCAGCAGCGAAACAGGCTCTGGGGCCAACGTCCTGACTTTC
CDR3 protein: CASSETGSGANVLTF

V gene: TRBV7-3
clone size: NA
J gene: TRBJ2-5
D gene: NA
CDR3 DNA: TGTGCCAGCAGCTCGACAGACGCCGAGACCCAGTACTTC
CDR3 protein: CASSSTDAETQYF

V gene: TRBV10-3
clone size: NA
J gene: TRBJ2-7
D gene: NA
CDR3 DNA: TGTGCCATCAGTGAGTCCCGGACTTCCTTCGAGCAGTACTTC
CDR3 protein: CAISESRTSFEQYF

V gene: TRBV10-3
clone size: NA
J gene: TRBJ1-1
D gene: NA
CDR3 DNA: TGTGCCATCAGTGATATCGGGGCAGGGACTGAAGCTTTCTTT
CDR3 protein: CAISDIGAGTEAFF

V gene: TRBV10-2
clone size: NA
J gene: TRBJ2-5
D gene: TRBD2
CDR3 DNA: TGCGCCAGCGGTTACGGCGGGGGAGAGACCCAGTACTTC
CDR3 protein: CASGYGGGETQYF

V gene: TRBV27
clone size: NA
J gene: TRBJ2-6
D gene: TRBD2
CDR3 DNA: TGTGCCAGCAGTCCACTAGCGGGAAGCTCTGGGGCCAACGTCCTGACTTTC
CDR3 protein: CASSPLAGSSGANVLTF

V gene: TRBV6-5
clone size: NA
J gene: TRBJ1-5
D gene: NA
CDR3 DNA: TGTGCCAGCAGTGGGAAGGGCTATCAGCCCCAGCATTTT
CDR3 protein: CASSGKGYQPQHF

V gene: TRBV20-1
clone size: NA
J gene: TRBJ1-2
D gene: NA
CDR3 DNA: TGCAGTGCCGGGAGTAGCTACACCTTC
CDR3 protein: CSAGSSYTF

V gene: TRBV7-9
clone size: NA
J gene: TRBJ2-3
D gene: TRBD2
CDR3 DNA: TGTGCCAGCAGGGGAAGGGTTGTAGCGGGAGTAACAGATACGCAGTATTTT
CDR3 protein: CASRGRVVAGVTDTQYF

V gene: TRBV19
clone size: NA
J gene: TRBJ1-2
D gene: NA
CDR3 DNA: TGTGCCAGTAGGGACAACTATGGCTACACCTTC
CDR3 protein: CASRDNYGYTF

V gene: TRBV27
clone size: NA
J gene: TRBJ2-1
D gene: NA
CDR3 DNA: TGTGCCAGCAGTTTAACGGGGGCGACCTCCTACAATGAGCAGTTCTTC
CDR3 protein: CASSLTGATSYNEQFF